The following is a T cell receptor beta chain sequence with its context. Its specific antigen is unknown. One end of the junction fails to match germline, which may point to a read error. The record originates from a study of control samples from healthy donors and cancer patients (dated by TCRdb to 2019 to 2021). Library construction relied on the immunoSEQ multiplex PCR assay. TCRdb took over this immuneACCESS table, retaining in-frame rearrangements with V and J assigned. Such tables are incomplete; in checked studies, under half of the missing clones stem from an unresolved V gene, and the remainder is unexplained. In this sample the table shows 90,000 to 150,000 clones, about 91% of which occur a single time. Jointly, the top ten make up 3.4% of the sample. CDR1 SGHRS and CDR2 YFSETQ are derived from the germline V gene. Including the terminal cysteine and phenylalanine, the CDR3 comprises 13 residues. The retained sequence is limited to the CDR3, 39 bases, with the frame set at the first base.

This sequence uses TRBV5-1 and TRBJ2-5, with the D gene not confidently named. Sequenced material: blood. The sequence came from a man between 40 and 49 years old in good health. In nucleotides, the sequence is TGCGCCAGCAGCTTCCGTGGAGTAGAGAGCCAGTACTTC. The encoded protein is CASSFRGVESQYF.